These T cell receptor beta chains were read from a single sample in a study of blood T cell repertoires in COVID-19. Sequencing used immunoSEQ multiplex PCR; TCRdb keeps in-frame clones, though not all of them. The sample gives 150,000 to 170,000 clones, around 84% of which show up once; under 8.5% is in the top ten. The specimen sequenced was peripheral blood. These receptors were obtained from a woman aged 55-70 years with COVID-19, enrolled during active disease. CDR3s include the opening cysteine and the closing phenylalanine or tryptophan. The D gene is left open where the match is weak. Size values are once, few and many counts, or a class for expanded clones, and some rows have none.

TRBV7-7	-	-	TRBJ1-3	TGTGCCAGCAGCACGGACACATCCTTGGGAAACACCATATATTTT	CASSTDTSLGNTIYF
TRBV6-1	-	once	TRBJ1-3	TGTGCCAGCAGTACCCCCTGGGGAGAAGGAAACACCATATATTTT	CASSTPWGEGNTIYF
TRBV27	-	-	TRBJ1-1	TGTGCCAGCAGTCCCACCGGGAACACTGAAGCTTTCTTT	CASSPTGNTEAFF
TRBV27	TRBD1	once	TRBJ1-4	TGTGCCAGCAGTAAAGGACAGGGTCACCCAACTAATGAAAAACTGTTTTTT	CASSKGQGHPTNEKLFF
TRBV30	TRBD2	-	TRBJ2-5	TGTGCCTGGAGAGGAGCGGGGCCGGAGGAGACCCAGTACTTC	CAWRGAGPEETQYF
TRBV6-5	-	-	TRBJ2-5	TGTGCCAGCCTATACTACAGGGTGGGGGAGACCCAGTACTTC	CASLYYRVGETQYF
TRBV7-9	TRBD1	-	TRBJ1-5	TGTGCCAGCAGTCCACAGGGGTTCGAGGGCAATCAGCCCCAGCATTTT	CASSPQGFEGNQPQHF
TRBV5-1	TRBD1	-	TRBJ1-4	TGCGCCAGCAGCTTGGCAGGGGGCAATGAAAAACTGTTTTTT	CASSLAGGNEKLFF
TRBV29-1	-	-	TRBJ2-4	TGCAGCGTTATGCGGGGAGAAAACATTCAGTACTTC	CSVMRGENIQYF
TRBV29-1	TRBD1	-	TRBJ1-2	TGCAGCGTCGGGGACAGGGCGGGCTATGGCTACACCTTC	CSVGDRAGYGYTF
TRBV2	TRBD1	-	TRBJ2-5	TGTGCCAGCAGAGTTCACCGGGACAGCAGAGAGACCCAGTACTTC	CASRVHRDSRETQYF
TRBV10-2	-	-	TRBJ1-6	TGCGCCAGCAGTCCCCGCGTGAGCTCCTATAATTCACCCCTCCACTTT	CASSPRVSSYNSPLHF
TRBV7-9	-	-	TRBJ1-5	TGTGCCAGCAGTCATAGTGATCAGCCCCAGCATTTT	CASSHSDQPQHF
TRBV7-3	TRBD2	-	TRBJ2-5	TGTGCCAGCAGCGCAGCGGGGTCGCACGAGACCCAGTACTTC	CASSAAGSHETQYF
TRBV10-3	TRBD2	-	TRBJ2-1	TGTGCCATCAGTGAGTCCGGTAGCGGGAGGGGTTACAATGAGCAGTTCTTC	CAISESGSGRGYNEQFF
TRBV19	-	-	TRBJ1-1	TGTGCCAGTAGTATTACCGCCGGGACACCGAACACTGAAGCTTTCTTT	CASSITAGTPNTEAFF
TRBV5-1	TRBD1	-	TRBJ1-2	TGCGCCAGCAGCTTAACGGCACAGGGGAACTATGGCTACACCTTC	CASSLTAQGNYGYTF
TRBV3-1/TRBV3-2	TRBD2	-	TRBJ2-1	TGTGCCAGCAGCCAAGAGGCTCTAGCGGGAGTGGGTGAGCAGTTCTTC	CASSQEALAGVGEQFF
TRBV5-4	-	-	TRBJ2-5	TGTGCCAGCAGCCTACAGGGTGGAGAGACCCAGTACTTC	CASSLQGGETQYF
TRBV19	TRBD1	-	TRBJ1-5	TGTGCCACCAGGGACAGGGGGTACCAGCCCCAGCATTTT	CATRDRGYQPQHF
TRBV7-6	TRBD1	-	TRBJ2-3	TGTGCCAGCAGCTTAGGGACAGGGAGAGGTAAAGATACGCAGTATTTT	CASSLGTGRGKDTQYF
TRBV24-1	-	-	TRBJ1-5	TGTGCCACCAGTGGTACAGGGATTCAGCCCCAGCATTTT	CATSGTGIQPQHF
TRBV11-2	-	few	TRBJ2-2	TGTGCCAGCAGCCCCACAGGGACGAACACCGGGGAGCTGTTTTTT	CASSPTGTNTGELFF
TRBV29-1	-	once	TRBJ1-2	TGCAGCGTTGAGGGCGTCTACAGAGATGGCTACACCTTC	CSVEGVYRDGYTF
TRBV7-9	-	-	TRBJ2-1	TGTGCCAGCAGCTCCCTCGCGGCTAGCAGAGATGAGCAGTTCTTC	CASSSLAASRDEQFF
TRBV5-1	TRBD2	once	TRBJ2-1	TGCGCCAGCAGCTGGGCCATGCTAGCGGGAGAACACAATGAGCAGTTCTTC	CASSWAMLAGEHNEQFF
TRBV7-9	TRBD2	once	TRBJ2-6	TGTGCCAGCAGCCGTGGGGAGCGGGGGGGCCCTGGGGCCAACGTCCTGACTTTC	CASSRGERGGPGANVLTF
TRBV27	-	once	TRBJ2-3	TGTGCCAGCAGTCCGCCACAGGGAGCCACAGATACGCAGTATTTT	CASSPPQGATDTQYF
TRBV6-1	TRBD1	-	TRBJ1-5	TGTGCCAGCAGTGATCTAGGGACAGCGGCCAATCAGCCCCAGCATTTT	CASSDLGTAANQPQHF
TRBV5-1	-	-	TRBJ2-5	TGCGCCAGCAACGCGGGTAGCGGCTCTCACCAAGAGACCCAGTACTTC	CASNAGSGSHQETQYF
TRBV11-2	-	-	TRBJ1-1	TGTGCCAGCAGCTTAAGCGAGATTTCGGCTTTCTTT	CASSLSEISAFF
TRBV2	-	-	TRBJ2-2	TGTGCCAGCAGCTCGACAGTCTCGAACACCGGGGAGCTGTTTTTT	CASSSTVSNTGELFF
TRBV18	TRBD1	-	TRBJ1-5	TGTGCCAGCTCACCGTATGTAGGGGGCAATAGGAATCAGCCCCAGCATTTT	CASSPYVGGNRNQPQHF
TRBV18	-	-	TRBJ1-2	TGTGCCAGCTCACCCGGCCAGGACAAGGGCGGCTACACCTTC	CASSPGQDKGGYTF
TRBV11-3	TRBD2	few	TRBJ2-5	TGTGCCAGCAGCTTAGGTGGTCGGGAGGAAGAGACCCAGTACTTC	CASSLGGREEETQYF
TRBV7-3	-	-	TRBJ2-1	TGTGCCAGCAGCTTCCGGACAGAGAGTGAGCAGTTCTTC	CASSFRTESEQFF
TRBV7-3	-	-	TRBJ2-1	TGTGCCAGCAGCTTATACGGCAATGAGCAGTTCTTC	CASSLYGNEQFF
TRBV9	-	-	TRBJ1-1	TGCGCCCGCAGCGTCGGGGGGGGCCAGGGGCTCATGAACACTGAAGCTTTCTTT	CARSVGGGQGLMNTEAFF
TRBV19	TRBD2	-	TRBJ2-3	TGTGCCAGTAGTATCCTAGCGGGGGGGATTGATACGCAGTATTTT	CASSILAGGIDTQYF
TRBV24-1	TRBD1	-	TRBJ2-5	TGTGCCACCAGTGATGACAGGGGATGGGAAGAGACCCAGTACTTC	CATSDDRGWEETQYF
TRBV29-1	TRBD1	-	TRBJ2-1	TGCAGCGTTGAGCGAGGCGGGACAGGGGCGCAGTTCTTC	CSVERGGTGAQFF